In its sample, the clone carrying this TCR beta chain was seen many times. Its antigen is currently unknown. Researchers prepared the TCRbeta library using unique molecular identifiers, the study reports. TCRdb re-derived calls from the PCR reads in MiXCR, one entry per CDR3 protein. The sample lists over 400,000 distinct CDR3 sequences; 43% were seen once. This sample is drawn from a study of T-cell reconstitution after alpha-beta-depleted transplantation in children. V shed 3 bases, J shed 8 bases, and the junction held 9 bases outside the gene matches. Germline V gene data show CDR1 as SGHTA and CDR2 as FQGNSA. The CDR3 totals 15 residues. Study-level results: The authors attributed T-cell counts and diversity one year after transplant mostly to newly produced T cells.

Here the sequenced sample was PBMCs, taken before TCRalphabeta/CD19-depleted stem cell transplant. This sequence originates from a girl aged 2 to 10 with aplastic anemia, due to receive a stem cell transplant. The chain employs TRBV7-2 and TRBJ2-1, with 8 bases matching TRBD2. CDR3 bases: TGTGCCAGCAGCTTCTCGGGAGGGCCGAGTGATGAGCAGTTCTTC. It specifies CASSFSGGPSDEQFF.